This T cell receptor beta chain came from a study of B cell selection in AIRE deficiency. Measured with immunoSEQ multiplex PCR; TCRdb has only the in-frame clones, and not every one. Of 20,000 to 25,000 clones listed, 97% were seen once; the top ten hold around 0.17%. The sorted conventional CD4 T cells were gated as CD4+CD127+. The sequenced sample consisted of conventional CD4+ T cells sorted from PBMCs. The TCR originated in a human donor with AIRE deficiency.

The CDR3 region has the DNA TGTGCCAGCAGCTTCCAACGAGGGCAGGGACTTCAAGAGACCCAGTACTTC. It specifies CASSFQRGQGLQETQYF. The chain uses TRBV7-9 and TRBJ2-5, with a tentative D call TRBD2 (6 bases). The CDR3 is 17 residues long. CDR1 is SEHNR and CDR2 is FQNEAQ in the germline V gene (reference sequence). V lost 3 bases to trimming and J lost 2 bases, with 19 bases between them. Together with reference TRBV7-9 and TRBJ2-5, the CDR3 gives the full variable domain: DTGVSQNPRHKITKRGQNVTFRCDPISEHNRLYWYRQTLGQGPEFLTYFQNEAQLEKSRLLSDRFSAERPKGSFSTLEIQRTEQGDSAMYLCASSFQRGQGLQETQYFGPGTRLLVL.